The sequence of this T cell receptor (beta chain) was determined in a study of T cell changes during pregnancy in multiple sclerosis. CDR1 is SEHNR and CDR2 is FQNEAQ in the germline V gene (reference sequence). V lost 7 bases and J lost 1; bases outside the gene matches: 8. The CDR3 contains 15 residues. This clone was counted once. Here immunoSEQ multiplex PCR was the method, and the copy in TCRdb shows in-frame clones only, minus some. Here the sample spans around 78,000 clones, roughly nine tenths being singletons. The rearrangement uses TRBV7-9 and TRBJ1-1; TRBD1 matches 8 bases. This receptor was identified in a female donor in good health, enrolled as a control in a pregnancy study. The source material was peripheral blood, sampled in the third trimester of pregnancy. CDR3 residues: CASTTPGGANTEAFF. The DNA of the CDR3 is TGTGCCAGCACGACTCCAGGGGGCGCGAACACTGAAGCTTTCTTT.